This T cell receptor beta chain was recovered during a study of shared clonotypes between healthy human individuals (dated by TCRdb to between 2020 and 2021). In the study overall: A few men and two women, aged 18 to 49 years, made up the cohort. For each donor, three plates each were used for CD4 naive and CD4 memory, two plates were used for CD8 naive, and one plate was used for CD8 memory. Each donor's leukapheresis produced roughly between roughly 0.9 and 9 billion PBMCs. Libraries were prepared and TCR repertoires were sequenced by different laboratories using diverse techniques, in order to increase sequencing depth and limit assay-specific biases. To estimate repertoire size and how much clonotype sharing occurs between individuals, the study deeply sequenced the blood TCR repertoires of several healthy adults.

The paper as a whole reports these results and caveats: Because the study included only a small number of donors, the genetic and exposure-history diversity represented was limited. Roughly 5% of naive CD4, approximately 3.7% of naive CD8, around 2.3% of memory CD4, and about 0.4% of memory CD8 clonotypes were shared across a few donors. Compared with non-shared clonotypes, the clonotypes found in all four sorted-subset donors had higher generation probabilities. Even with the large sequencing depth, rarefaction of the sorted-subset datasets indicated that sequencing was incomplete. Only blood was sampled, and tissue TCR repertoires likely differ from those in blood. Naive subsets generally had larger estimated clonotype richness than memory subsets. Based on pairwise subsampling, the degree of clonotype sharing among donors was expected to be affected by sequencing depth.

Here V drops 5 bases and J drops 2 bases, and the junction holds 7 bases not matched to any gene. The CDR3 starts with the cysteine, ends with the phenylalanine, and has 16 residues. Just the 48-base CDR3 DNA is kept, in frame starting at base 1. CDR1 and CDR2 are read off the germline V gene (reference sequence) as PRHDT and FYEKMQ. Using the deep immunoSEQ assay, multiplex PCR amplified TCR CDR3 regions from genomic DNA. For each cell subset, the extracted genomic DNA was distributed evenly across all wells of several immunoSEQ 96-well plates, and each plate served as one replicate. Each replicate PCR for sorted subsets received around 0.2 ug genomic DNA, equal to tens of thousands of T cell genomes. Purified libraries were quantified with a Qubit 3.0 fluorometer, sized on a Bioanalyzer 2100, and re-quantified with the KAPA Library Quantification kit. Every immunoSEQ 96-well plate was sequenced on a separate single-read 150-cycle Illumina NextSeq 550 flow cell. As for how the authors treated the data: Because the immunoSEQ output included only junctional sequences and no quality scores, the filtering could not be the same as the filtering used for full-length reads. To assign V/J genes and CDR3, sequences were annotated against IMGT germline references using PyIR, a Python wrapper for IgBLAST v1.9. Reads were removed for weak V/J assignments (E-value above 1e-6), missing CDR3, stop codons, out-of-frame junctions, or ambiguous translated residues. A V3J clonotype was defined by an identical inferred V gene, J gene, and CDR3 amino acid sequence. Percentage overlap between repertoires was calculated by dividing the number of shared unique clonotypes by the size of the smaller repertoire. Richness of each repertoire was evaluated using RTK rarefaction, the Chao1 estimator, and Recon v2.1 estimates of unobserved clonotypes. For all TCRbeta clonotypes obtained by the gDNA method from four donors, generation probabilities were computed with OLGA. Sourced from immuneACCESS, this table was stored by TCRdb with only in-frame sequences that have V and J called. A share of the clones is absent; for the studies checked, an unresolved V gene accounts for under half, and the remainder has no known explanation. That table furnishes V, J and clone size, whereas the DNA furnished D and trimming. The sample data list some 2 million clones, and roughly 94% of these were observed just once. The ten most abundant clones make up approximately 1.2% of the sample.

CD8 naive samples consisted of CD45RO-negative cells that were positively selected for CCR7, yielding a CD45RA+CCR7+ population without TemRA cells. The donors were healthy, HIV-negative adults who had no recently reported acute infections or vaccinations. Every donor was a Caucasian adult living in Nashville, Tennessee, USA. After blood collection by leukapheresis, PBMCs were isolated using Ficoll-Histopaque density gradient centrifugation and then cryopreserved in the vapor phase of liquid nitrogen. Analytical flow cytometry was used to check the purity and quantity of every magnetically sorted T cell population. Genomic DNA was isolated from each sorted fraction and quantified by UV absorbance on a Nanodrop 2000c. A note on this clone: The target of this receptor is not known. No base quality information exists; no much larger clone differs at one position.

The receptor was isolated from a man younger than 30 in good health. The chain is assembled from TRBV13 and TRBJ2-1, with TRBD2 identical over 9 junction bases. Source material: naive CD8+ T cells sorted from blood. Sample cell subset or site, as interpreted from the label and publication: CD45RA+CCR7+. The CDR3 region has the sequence CASSPLAGDPYNEQFF. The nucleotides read TGTGCCAGCAGCCCCTTAGCGGGAGACCCCTACAATGAGCAGTTCTTC.